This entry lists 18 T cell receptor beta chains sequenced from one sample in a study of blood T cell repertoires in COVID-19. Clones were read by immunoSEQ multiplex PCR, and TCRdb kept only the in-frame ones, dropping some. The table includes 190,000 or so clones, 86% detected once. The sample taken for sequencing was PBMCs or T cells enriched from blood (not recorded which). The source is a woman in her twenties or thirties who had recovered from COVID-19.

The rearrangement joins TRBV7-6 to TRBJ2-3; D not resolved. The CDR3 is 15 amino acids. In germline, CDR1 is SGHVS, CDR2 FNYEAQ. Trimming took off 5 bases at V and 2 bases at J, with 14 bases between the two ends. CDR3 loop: CASSPLFVNTDTQYF. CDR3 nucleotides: TGTGCCAGCAGCCCCCTGTTTGTAAACACAGATACGCAGTATTTT.

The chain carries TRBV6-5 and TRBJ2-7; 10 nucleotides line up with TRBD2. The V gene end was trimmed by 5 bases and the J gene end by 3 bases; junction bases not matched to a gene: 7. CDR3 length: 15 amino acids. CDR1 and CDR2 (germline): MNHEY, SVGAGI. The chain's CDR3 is CASSQSVAGGYEQYF. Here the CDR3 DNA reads TGTGCCAGCAGTCAGTCGGTAGCGGGAGGCTACGAGCAGTACTTC.

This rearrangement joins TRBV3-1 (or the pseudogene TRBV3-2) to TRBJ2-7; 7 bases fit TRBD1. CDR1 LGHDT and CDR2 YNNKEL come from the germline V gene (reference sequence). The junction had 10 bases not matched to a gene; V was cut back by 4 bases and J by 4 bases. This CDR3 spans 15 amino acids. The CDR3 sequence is CASSPEEGTVYEQYF. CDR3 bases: TGTGCCAGCAGCCCCGAAGAGGGGACAGTATACGAGCAGTACTTC.

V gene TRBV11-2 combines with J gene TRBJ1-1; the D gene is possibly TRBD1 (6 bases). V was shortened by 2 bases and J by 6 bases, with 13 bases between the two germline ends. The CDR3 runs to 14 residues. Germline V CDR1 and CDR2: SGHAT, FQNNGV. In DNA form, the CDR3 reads TGTGCCAGCAGCTTATTTGGGGGGGCGGCTGAAGCTTTCTTT. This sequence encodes CASSLFGGAAEAFF.

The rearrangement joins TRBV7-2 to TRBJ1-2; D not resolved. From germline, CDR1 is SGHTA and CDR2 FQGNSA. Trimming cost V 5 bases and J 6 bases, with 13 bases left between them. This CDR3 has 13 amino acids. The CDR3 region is CASSKNSWDGYTF. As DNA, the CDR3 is TGTGCCAGCAGCAAAAACAGTTGGGATGGCTACACCTTC.

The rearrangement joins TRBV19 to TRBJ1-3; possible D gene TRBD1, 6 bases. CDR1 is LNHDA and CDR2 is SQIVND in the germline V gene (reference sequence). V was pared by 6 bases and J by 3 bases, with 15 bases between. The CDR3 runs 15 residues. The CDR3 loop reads CASSAPGQLGNTIYF. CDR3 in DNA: TGTGCCAGTAGCGCCCCTGGACAGCTTGGAAACACCATATATTTT.

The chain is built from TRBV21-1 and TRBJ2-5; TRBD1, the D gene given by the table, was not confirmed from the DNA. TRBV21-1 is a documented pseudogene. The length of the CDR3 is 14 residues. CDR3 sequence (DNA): TGTGCCAGCAGCAGCGACAGGGTCCAAGAGACCCAGTACTTC. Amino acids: CASSSDRVQETQYF.

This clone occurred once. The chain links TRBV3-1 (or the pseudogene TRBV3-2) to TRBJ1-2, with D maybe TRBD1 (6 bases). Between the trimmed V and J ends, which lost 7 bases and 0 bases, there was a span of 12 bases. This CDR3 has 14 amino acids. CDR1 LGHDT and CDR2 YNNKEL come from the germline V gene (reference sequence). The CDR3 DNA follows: TGTGCCAGCAAACTTAGGGGGTCTAACTATGGCTACACCTTC. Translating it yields CASKLRGSNYGYTF.

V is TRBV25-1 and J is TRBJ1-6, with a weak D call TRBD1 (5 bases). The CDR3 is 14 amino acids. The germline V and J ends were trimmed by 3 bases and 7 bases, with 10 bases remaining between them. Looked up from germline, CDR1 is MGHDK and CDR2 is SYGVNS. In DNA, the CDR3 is TGTGCCAGCAGTGAGAACAGGTGGAATTCACCCCTCCACTTT. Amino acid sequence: CASSENRWNSPLHF.

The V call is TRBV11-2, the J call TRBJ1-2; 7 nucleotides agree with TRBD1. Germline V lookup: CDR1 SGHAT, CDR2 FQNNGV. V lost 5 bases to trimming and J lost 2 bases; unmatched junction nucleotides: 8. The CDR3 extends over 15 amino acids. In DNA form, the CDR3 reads TGTGCCAGCAGCCCCCTAACGACAGGGAACTATGGCTACACCTTC. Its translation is CASSPLTTGNYGYTF.

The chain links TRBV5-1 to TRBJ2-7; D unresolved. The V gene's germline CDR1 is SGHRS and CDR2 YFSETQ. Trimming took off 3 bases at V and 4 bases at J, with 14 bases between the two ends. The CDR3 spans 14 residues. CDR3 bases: TGCGCCAGCAGCTCAGCCCTAGAGAGGTACGAGCAGTACTTC. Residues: CASSSALERYEQYF.

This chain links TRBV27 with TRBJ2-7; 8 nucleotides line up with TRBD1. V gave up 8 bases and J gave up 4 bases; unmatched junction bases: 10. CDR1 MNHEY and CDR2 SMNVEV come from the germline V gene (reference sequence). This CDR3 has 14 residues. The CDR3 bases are TGTGCCAGCGGCGTACTCGGACAGGGATACGAGCAGTACTTC. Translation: CASGVLGQGYEQYF.

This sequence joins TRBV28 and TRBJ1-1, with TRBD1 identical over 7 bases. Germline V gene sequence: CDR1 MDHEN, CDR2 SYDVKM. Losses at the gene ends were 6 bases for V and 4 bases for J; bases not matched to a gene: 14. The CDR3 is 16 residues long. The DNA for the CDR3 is TGTGCCAGCAGCCTAGGGCGGAGGGGGCGCGTCACTGAAGCTTTCTTT. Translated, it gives CASSLGRRGRVTEAFF.

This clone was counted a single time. CDR3 sequence: CASGRGLACYEQYF. CDR3 bases: TGTGCCAGCGGGAGAGGACTAGCTTGCTACGAGCAGTACTTC. The chain recombines TRBV2 with TRBJ2-7; 8 positions agree with TRBD2. This CDR3 region has 14 residues. V lost 8 bases to trimming and J lost 3 bases; unmatched junction nucleotides: 9. Germline assignment: CDR1 SNHLY and CDR2 FYNNEI.

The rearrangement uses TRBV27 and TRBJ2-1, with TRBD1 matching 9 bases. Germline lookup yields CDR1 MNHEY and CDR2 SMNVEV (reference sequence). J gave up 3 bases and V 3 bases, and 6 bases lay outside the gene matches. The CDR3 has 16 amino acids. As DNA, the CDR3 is TGTGCCAGCAGTTTGGAACGGGACAGGGACTACAATGAGCAGTTCTTC. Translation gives CASSLERDRDYNEQFF.

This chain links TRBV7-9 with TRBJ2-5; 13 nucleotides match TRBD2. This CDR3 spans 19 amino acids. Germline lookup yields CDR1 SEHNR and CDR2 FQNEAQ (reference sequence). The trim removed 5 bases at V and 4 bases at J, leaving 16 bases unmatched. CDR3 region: CASSPKPGTSGKLLETQYF. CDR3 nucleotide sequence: TGTGCCAGCAGCCCAAAACCCGGGACTAGCGGGAAGTTGTTAGAGACCCAGTACTTC.

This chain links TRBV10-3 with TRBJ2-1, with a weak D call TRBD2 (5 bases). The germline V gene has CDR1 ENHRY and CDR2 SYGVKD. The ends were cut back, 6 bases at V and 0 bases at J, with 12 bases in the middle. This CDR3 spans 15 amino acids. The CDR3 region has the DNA TGTGCCATCAGAGAAGCGGCAGCCTCCTACAATGAGCAGTTCTTC. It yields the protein CAIREAAASYNEQFF.

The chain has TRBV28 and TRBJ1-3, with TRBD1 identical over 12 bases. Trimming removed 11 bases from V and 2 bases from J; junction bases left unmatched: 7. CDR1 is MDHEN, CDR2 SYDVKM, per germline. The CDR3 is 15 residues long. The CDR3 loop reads CAGTGGAGPGNTIYF. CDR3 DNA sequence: TGTGCCGGGACAGGGGGCGCGGGACCTGGAAACACCATATATTTT.